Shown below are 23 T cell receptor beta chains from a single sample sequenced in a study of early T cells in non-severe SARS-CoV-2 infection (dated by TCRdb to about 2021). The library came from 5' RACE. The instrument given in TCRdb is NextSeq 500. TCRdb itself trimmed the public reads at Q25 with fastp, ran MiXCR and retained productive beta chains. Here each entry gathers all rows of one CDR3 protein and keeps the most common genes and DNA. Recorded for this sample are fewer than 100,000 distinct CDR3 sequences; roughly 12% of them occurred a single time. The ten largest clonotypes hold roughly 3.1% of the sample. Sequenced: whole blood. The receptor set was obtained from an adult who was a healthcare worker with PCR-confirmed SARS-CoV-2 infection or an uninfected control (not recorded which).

CDR3 in DNA: TGTGCCAGCAGCCAAGGGGGGCTAGCCAAAAACATTCAGTACTTC. Residues: CASSQGGLAKNIQYF. The J gene is TRBJ2-4, the V gene TRBV3-1; D is possibly TRBD1 (6 bases). Germline V gene sequence: CDR1 LGHDT, CDR2 YNNKEL (reference sequence). Trimming took off 1 base at V and 0 bases at J, with 7 bases between the two ends. This CDR3 spans 15 amino acids.

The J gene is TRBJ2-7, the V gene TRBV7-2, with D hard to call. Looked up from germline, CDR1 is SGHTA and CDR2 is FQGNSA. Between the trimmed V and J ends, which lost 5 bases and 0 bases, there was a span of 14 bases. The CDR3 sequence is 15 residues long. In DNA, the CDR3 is TGTGCCAGCAGCCCCTCGGCGGCCAGCTCCTACGAGCAGTACTTC. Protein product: CASSPSAASSYEQYF.

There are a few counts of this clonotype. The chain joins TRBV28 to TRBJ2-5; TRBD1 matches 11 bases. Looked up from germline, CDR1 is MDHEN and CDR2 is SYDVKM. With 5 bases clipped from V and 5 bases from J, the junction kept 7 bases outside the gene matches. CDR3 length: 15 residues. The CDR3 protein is CASSPWTGGDETQYF. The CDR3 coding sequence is TGTGCCAGCAGTCCCTGGACAGGGGGCGATGAGACCCAGTACTTC.

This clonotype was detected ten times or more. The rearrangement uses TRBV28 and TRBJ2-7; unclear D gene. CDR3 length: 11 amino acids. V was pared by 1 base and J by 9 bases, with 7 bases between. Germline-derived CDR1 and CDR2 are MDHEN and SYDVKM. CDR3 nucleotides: TGTGCCAGCAGTTTATCCTTTGGGCAGTACTTC. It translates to CASSLSFGQYF. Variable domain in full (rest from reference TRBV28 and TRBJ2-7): DVKVTQSSRYLVKRTGEKVFLECVQDMDHENMFWYRQDPGLGLRLIYFSYDVKMKEKGDIPEGYSVSREKKERFSLILESASTNQTSMYLCASSLSFGQYFGPGTRLTVT.

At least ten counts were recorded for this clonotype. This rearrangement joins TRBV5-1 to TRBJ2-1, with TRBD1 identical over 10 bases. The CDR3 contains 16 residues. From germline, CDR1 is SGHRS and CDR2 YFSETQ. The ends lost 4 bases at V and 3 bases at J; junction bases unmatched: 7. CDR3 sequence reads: CASSPSRDRGYNEQFF. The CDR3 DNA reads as TGCGCCAGCAGCCCCTCCCGGGACAGGGGCTACAATGAGCAGTTCTTC.

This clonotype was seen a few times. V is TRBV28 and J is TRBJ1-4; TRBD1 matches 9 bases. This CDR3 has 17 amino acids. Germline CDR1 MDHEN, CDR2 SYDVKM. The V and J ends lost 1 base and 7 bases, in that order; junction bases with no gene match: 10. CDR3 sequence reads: CASSLLTGGQKSEKLFF. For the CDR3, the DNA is TGTGCCAGCAGTTTATTGACAGGGGGTCAGAAATCTGAAAAACTGTTTTTT.

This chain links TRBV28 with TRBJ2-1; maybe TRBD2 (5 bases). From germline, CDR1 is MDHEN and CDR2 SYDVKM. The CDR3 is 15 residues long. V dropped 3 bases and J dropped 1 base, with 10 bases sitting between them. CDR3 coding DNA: TGTGCCAGCAGTTTCGAGCGAGGGTCCTACAATGAGCAGTTCTTC. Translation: CASSFERGSYNEQFF.

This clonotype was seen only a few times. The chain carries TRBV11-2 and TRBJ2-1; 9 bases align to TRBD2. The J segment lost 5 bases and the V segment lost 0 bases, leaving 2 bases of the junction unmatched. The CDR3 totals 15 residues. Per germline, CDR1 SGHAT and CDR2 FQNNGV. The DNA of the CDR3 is TGTGCCAGCAGCTTAGAGCCTAGCGGGGACAATGAGCAGTTCTTC. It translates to CASSLEPSGDNEQFF.

CDR3 in amino acids: CASGRVNTEAFF. CDR3 DNA: TGTGCCAGCGGGAGGGTGAACACTGAAGCTTTCTTT. This sequence joins TRBV2 and TRBJ1-1; D is uncertain. Germline V gives CDR1 SNHLY, CDR2 FYNNEI. V was pared by 8 bases and J by 0 bases, with 7 bases between. The CDR3 contains 12 residues.

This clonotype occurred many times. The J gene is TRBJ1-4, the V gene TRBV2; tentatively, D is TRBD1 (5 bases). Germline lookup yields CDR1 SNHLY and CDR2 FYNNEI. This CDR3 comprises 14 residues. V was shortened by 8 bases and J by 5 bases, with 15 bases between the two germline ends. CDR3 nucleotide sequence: TGTGCCAGCGAAGACCGGGGCCTAAATGAAAAACTGTTTTTT. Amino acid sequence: CASEDRGLNEKLFF.

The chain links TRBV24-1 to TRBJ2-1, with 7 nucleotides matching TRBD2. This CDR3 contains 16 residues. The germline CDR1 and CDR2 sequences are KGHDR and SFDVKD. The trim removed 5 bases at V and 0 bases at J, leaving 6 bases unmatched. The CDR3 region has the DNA TGTGCCACCAGTGGGCTAGCGGCCAGCTCCTACAATGAGCAGTTCTTC. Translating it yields CATSGLAASSYNEQFF.

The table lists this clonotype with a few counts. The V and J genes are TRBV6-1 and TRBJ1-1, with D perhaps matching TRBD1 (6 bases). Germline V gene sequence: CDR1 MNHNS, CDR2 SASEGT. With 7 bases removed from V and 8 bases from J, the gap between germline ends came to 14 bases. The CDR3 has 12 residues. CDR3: CASTPEGGEAFF. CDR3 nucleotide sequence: TGTGCCAGCACTCCGGAGGGGGGGGAAGCTTTCTTT.

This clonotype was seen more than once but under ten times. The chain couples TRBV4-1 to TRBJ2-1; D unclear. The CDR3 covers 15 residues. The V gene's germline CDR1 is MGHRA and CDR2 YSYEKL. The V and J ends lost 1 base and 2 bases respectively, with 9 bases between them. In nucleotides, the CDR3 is TGCGCCAGCAGCCAAGGGACGGAGACCTACAATGAGCAGTTCTTC. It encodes CASSQGTETYNEQFF.

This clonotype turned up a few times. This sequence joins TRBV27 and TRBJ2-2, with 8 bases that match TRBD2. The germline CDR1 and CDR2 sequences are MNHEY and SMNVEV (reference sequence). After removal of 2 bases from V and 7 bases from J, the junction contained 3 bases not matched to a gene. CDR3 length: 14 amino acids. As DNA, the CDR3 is TGTGCCAGCAGTTTAATGCGGGAGGTCGGGGAGCTGTTTTTT. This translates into CASSLMREVGELFF.

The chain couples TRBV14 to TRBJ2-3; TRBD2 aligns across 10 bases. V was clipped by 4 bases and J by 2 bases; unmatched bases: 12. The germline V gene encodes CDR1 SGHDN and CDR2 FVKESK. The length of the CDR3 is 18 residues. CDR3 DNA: TGTGCCAGCAGCCCGACCCCCCTAGCGGGAGTTTACACAGATACGCAGTATTTT. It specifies CASSPTPLAGVYTDTQYF.

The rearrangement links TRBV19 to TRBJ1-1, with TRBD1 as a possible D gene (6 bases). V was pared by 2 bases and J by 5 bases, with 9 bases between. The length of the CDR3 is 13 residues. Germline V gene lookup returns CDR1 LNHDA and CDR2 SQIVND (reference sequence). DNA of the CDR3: TGTGCCAGTAGTATACCCCAGGGGACTGAAGCTTTCTTT. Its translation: CASSIPQGTEAFF.

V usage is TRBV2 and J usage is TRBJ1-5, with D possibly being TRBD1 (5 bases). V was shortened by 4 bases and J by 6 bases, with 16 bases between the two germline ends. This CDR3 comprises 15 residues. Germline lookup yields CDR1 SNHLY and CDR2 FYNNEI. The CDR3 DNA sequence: TGTGCCAGCAGTGGGGGAGGGGCAGTTGGTCAGCCCCAGCATTTT. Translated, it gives CASSGGGAVGQPQHF.

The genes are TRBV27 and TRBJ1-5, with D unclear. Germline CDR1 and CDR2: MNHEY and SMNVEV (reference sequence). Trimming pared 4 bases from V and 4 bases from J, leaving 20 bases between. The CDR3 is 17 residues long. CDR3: CASSSYLYGRENQPQHF. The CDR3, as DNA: TGTGCCAGCAGTTCCTACCTGTACGGGCGGGAAAATCAGCCCCAGCATTTT.

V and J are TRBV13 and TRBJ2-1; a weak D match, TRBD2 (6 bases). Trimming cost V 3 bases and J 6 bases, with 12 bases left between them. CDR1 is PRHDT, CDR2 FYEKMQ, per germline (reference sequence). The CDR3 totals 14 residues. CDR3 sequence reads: CASSFGLRVNEQFF. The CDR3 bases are TGTGCCAGCAGCTTCGGACTACGGGTCAATGAGCAGTTCTTC. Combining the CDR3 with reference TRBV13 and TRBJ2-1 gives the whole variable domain AAGVIQSPRHLIKEKRETATLKCYPIPRHDTVYWYQQGPGQDPQFLISFYEKMQSDKGSIPDRFSAQQFSDYHSELNMSSLELGDSALYFCASSFGLRVNEQFFGPGTRLTVL.

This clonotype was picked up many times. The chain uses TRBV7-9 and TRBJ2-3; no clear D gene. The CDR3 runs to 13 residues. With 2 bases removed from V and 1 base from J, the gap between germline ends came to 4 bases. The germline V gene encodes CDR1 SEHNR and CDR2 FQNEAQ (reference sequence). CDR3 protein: CASSLSGTDTQYF. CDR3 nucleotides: TGTGCCAGCAGCTTAAGCGGCACAGATACGCAGTATTTT.

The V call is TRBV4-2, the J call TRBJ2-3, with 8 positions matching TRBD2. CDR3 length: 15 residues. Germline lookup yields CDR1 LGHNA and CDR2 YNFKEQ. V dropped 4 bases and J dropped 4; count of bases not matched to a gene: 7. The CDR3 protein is CASSPGGLAADTQYF. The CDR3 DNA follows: TGTGCCAGCAGCCCTGGCGGACTAGCCGCAGATACGCAGTATTTT.

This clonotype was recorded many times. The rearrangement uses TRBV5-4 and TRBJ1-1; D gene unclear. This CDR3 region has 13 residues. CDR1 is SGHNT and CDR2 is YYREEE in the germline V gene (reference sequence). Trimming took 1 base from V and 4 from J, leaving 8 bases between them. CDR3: CASSLTGSTEAFF. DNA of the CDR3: TGTGCCAGCAGCTTGACCGGATCCACTGAAGCTTTCTTT.

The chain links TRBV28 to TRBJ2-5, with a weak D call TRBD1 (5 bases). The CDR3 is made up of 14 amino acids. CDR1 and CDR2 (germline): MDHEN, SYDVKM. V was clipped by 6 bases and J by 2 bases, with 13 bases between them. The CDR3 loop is CASRPLGAQETQYF. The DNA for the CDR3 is TGTGCCAGCAGACCGTTAGGGGCGCAAGAGACCCAGTACTTC.